This T cell receptor (beta chain) was captured by sequencing in a study of blood T cell repertoires in COVID-19. At the level of the study: In each case, the material was cDNA or gDNA derived from T cells, B-cell-depleted T cells, or PBMCs.

In the source study's methods: By means of reference gene primer amplification, nucleated cell counts were estimated. Using immunoSEQ multiplex PCR, the repertoire was profiled, and TCRdb retains in-frame clones only, with some absent. That table furnishes V, J and clone size, whereas the DNA furnished D and trimming. The sample has over 100,000 clones; around four fifths are singletons. The length of the CDR3 is 15 residues. V lost 5 bases and J lost 0, with 13 bases in between. The germline gives CDR1 MDHEN, CDR2 SYDVKM. There are a few counts of this clone. This TCR was sampled from a woman aged 55-70 years with acute or convalescent COVID-19. V usage is TRBV28 and J usage is TRBJ1-1; maybe TRBD1 (5 bases). Sequenced sample: peripheral blood. The CDR3 bases are TGTGCCAGCAGTCCCCAGGGCGGGATGAACACTGAAGCTTTCTTT. Its protein product is CASSPQGGMNTEAFF.